This TCR beta chain stems from a study of blood T cell repertoires in COVID-19. Study overall: Collection of acute and convalescent COVID-19 samples took place in the United States, Italy and Spain.

TCRdb keeps only in-frame clones here, not all; method: immunoSEQ multiplex PCR. The sample carries around 300,000 clones, nearly 90% recorded once. The CDR3 extends over 15 amino acids. Germline V gene lookup returns CDR1 SEHNR and CDR2 FQNEAQ (reference sequence). The V gene lost 1 base and the J gene lost 3 bases, with 13 bases spanning the gap. Sequences were obtained from peripheral blood. The chain joins TRBV7-9 to TRBJ2-7, with D possibly matching TRBD1 (6 bases). The receptor comes from a middle-aged woman with COVID-19, enrolled during active disease. CDR3 in amino acids: CASSLVVGQSYEQYF. CDR3 in DNA: TGTGCCAGCAGCTTAGTCGTAGGACAGAGCTACGAGCAGTACTTC.